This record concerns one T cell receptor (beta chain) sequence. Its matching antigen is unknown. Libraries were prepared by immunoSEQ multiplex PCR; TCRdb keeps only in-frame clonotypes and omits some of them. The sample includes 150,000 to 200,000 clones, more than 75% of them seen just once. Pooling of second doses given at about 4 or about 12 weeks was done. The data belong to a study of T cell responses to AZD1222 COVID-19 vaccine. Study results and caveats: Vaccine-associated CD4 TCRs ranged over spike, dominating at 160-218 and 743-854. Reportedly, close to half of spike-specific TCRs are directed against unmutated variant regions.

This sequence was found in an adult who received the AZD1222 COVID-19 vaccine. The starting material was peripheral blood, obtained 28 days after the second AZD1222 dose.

For the CDR3, the DNA is TGTGCCAGCAGCAAGGGGATTGAGCAGTACTTC. This encodes CASSKGIEQYF. The chain links TRBV27 to TRBJ2-7; tentatively, D is TRBD1 (5 bases). The V end lost 6 bases, the J end lost 7 bases, and 10 bases lay between the germline ends. The germline V gene encodes CDR1 MNHEY and CDR2 SMNVEV (reference sequence). This CDR3 region has 11 residues.